Following are 23 T cell receptor beta chains from one sample sequenced in a study of blood T cell repertoires in COVID-19. Generated by immunoSEQ multiplex PCR, the TCRdb table keeps only in-frame clones and is missing some. The repertoire holds under 150,000 clones, 84% seen once, with almost 6% in the top ten. Specimen: PBMCs or T cells enriched from blood (not recorded which). The receptors come from a woman aged 45-65 years who had been exposed to COVID-19.

V gene TRBV7-2 combines with J gene TRBJ1-6; D ambiguous. Germline-derived CDR1 and CDR2 are SGHTA and FQGNSA. The CDR3 covers 14 residues. V was pared by 1 base and J by 13 bases, with 14 bases between. The CDR3 loop reads CASSLGGSHLPLHF. The CDR3 coding sequence is TGTGCCAGCAGCTTAGGAGGCAGCCACCTGCCCCTCCACTTT.

The genes are TRBV6-5 and TRBJ2-1, with D possibly TRBD1 on 5 matching bases. Germline-derived CDR1 and CDR2 are MNHEY and SVGAGI. The V end lost 5 bases, the J end lost 6 bases, and 11 bases lay between the germline ends. This CDR3 spans 13 amino acids. The CDR3: CASSTAGANEQFF. The CDR3 nucleotides read TGTGCCAGCAGTACAGCTGGGGCCAATGAGCAGTTCTTC.

This chain joins TRBV2 and TRBJ1-5, with 12 bases identical to TRBD1. This CDR3 is built from 19 residues. CDR1 is SNHLY, CDR2 FYNNEI, per germline. The V gene end was trimmed by 6 bases and the J gene end by 9 bases; junction bases not matched to a gene: 21. The CDR3 region has the DNA TGTGCCAGCAGGGGCGTTGGGGACAGGGGGCCAAGTTGGGTCAGGCCCCAGCATTTT. The encoded protein is CASRGVGDRGPSWVRPQHF.

The V and J genes are TRBV9 and TRBJ2-1, with a possible D match to TRBD2 (6 bases). Trimming took off 0 bases at V and 5 bases at J, with 12 bases between the two ends. Germline V gives CDR1 SGDLS, CDR2 YYNGEE. The CDR3 length is 15 residues. CDR3 nucleotide sequence: TGTGCCAGCAGCGTAGGCCCGGGACTTCACAATGAGCAGTTCTTC. Its translation is CASSVGPGLHNEQFF.

This rearrangement joins TRBV25-1 to TRBJ1-2; 7 bases are shared with TRBD1. This CDR3 contains 13 residues. V trimming: 6 bases; J trimming: 6 bases; junction bases outside the gene matches: 7. CDR1 is MGHDK, CDR2 SYGVNS, per germline. The CDR3: CASRHTGENGYTF. Written as DNA, the CDR3 is TGTGCCAGCAGGCACACAGGGGAGAATGGCTACACCTTC.

The chain combines TRBV4-1 with TRBJ1-4; 8 bases match TRBD1. CDR1 is MGHRA, CDR2 YSYEKL, per germline. There are 15 residues in the CDR3. J gave up 8 bases and V 2 bases, and 7 bases lay outside the gene matches. The CDR3 sequence: CASSQHGTGLEKLFF. The CDR3 DNA reads TGCGCCAGCAGCCAACACGGGACAGGCCTAGAAAAACTGTTTTTT.

This clone appeared a few times. This chain joins TRBV15 and TRBJ2-7, with TRBD2 matching 8 bases. CDR3 length equals 15 residues. The V segment lost 0 bases and the J segment 0 bases; nucleotides outside the gene matches: 1. The V gene's germline CDR1 is LNHNV and CDR2 YYDKDF (reference sequence). The CDR3 nucleotides are TGTGCCACCAGCAGAGATACTAGCGGCTCCTACGAGCAGTACTTC. It specifies CATSRDTSGSYEQYF.

The chain has TRBV30 and TRBJ1-2; D is ambiguous. Per germline, CDR1 GTSNPN and CDR2 SVGIG (reference sequence). The CDR3 sequence is 12 residues long. Trimming took 2 bases from V and 4 from J, leaving 8 bases between them. The CDR3 reads CAWSSGGYGYTF. The DNA for the CDR3 is TGTGCCTGGAGTAGCGGTGGCTATGGCTACACCTTC.

This clone was seen at least ten times. The V and J genes are TRBV7-8 and TRBJ2-3, with D unresolved. Germline V lookup: CDR1 SGHVS, CDR2 FQNEAQ. The germline V and J ends were trimmed by 5 bases and 6 bases, with 6 bases remaining between them. The CDR3 length is 11 residues. The CDR3 spells CASSPADTQYF. The CDR3, as DNA: TGTGCCAGCAGCCCTGCGGATACGCAGTATTTT.

The chain is built from TRBV6-6 and TRBJ1-3; D call uncertain. CDR1 is MNHNY and CDR2 is SVGAGI in the germline V gene (reference sequence). Trimming removed 6 bases at V and 3 bases at J, with 12 bases between. The CDR3 spans 14 residues. The CDR3 region is CASSQRAGGNTIYF. In DNA form, the CDR3 reads TGTGCCAGCAGCCAACGGGCGGGTGGAAACACCATATATTTT.

The V call is TRBV7-8, the J call TRBJ1-3, with 9 nucleotides matching TRBD1. Trimming took 0 bases from V and 3 from J; bases not matched to a gene: 3. Germline V gene sequence: CDR1 SGHVS, CDR2 FQNEAQ. CDR3 length: 16 residues. In DNA form, the CDR3 reads TGTGCCAGCAGCTTAGCGGGGACAGGGTATGGAAACACCATATATTTT. This gives the protein CASSLAGTGYGNTIYF.

The genes are TRBV5-6 and TRBJ2-2; D gene ambiguous. Germline V gene data show CDR1 as SGHDT and CDR2 as YYEEEE. This CDR3 is built from 13 residues. Trimming stripped 0 bases from V and 5 bases from J, with 5 bases between. CDR3 region: CASSLVPTGELFF. CDR3 in DNA: TGTGCCAGCAGCTTGGTTCCAACCGGGGAGCTGTTTTTT.

The rearrangement uses TRBV6-5 and TRBJ1-3; 7 bases are a match to TRBD1. Trimming removed 7 bases from V and 4 bases from J; junction bases left unmatched: 7. Germline CDR1 is MNHEY and CDR2 is SVGAGI. The CDR3 sequence is 14 residues long. CDR3 sequence reads: CASTVDRIGNTIYF. The CDR3 DNA follows: TGTGCCAGCACCGTGGACAGGATCGGAAACACCATATATTTT.

This clone was recorded a few times. The chain couples TRBV19 to TRBJ2-1, with 14 bases that match TRBD2. This CDR3 region has 16 residues. Germline CDR1 is LNHDA and CDR2 is SQIVND (reference sequence). With 4 bases clipped from V and 10 bases from J, the junction kept 9 bases outside the gene matches. For the CDR3, the DNA is TGTGCCAGTAGTACGGTCGGGACTAGCGGGGGTAGGGAGCAGTTCTTC. Its translation: CASSTVGTSGGREQFF.

Concerning this clone: This sample includes further DNA sequences coding for the same CDR3. V gene TRBV6-5 combines with J gene TRBJ1-2; D unclear. This CDR3 is built from 13 residues. CDR1 MNHEY and CDR2 SVGAGI come from the germline V gene. Trimming took off 6 bases at V and 4 bases at J, with 12 bases between the two ends. This CDR3 is CASSRRTFYGYTF. CDR3 nucleotides: TGTGCCAGCAGCAGGCGGACTTTCTATGGCTACACCTTC.

The chain joins TRBV7-2 to TRBJ2-5, with D possibly being TRBD2 (6 bases). There are 14 residues in the CDR3. Germline V gene data show CDR1 as SGHTA and CDR2 as FQGNSA. Trimming cost V 0 bases and J 5 bases, with 10 bases left between them. The CDR3 region has the DNA TGTGCCAGCAGCTTAGCCGGGACTCGGGAGACCCAGTACTTC. The encoded protein is CASSLAGTRETQYF.

The V gene is TRBV25-1, the J gene TRBJ1-1; a weak D match, TRBD1 (6 bases). The germline CDR1 and CDR2 sequences are MGHDK and SYGVNS. The CDR3 contains 14 residues. Trimming left V 6 bases short and J 1 base short, with 12 bases between. The CDR3 region is CASRNTGQNTEAFF. For the CDR3, the DNA is TGTGCCAGCAGGAATACAGGGCAGAACACTGAAGCTTTCTTT.

This clone has just one count. Other DNA sequences in the same sample also yield this CDR3. The V and J genes are TRBV6-5 and TRBJ1-5, with 8 bases that match TRBD1. Germline values: CDR1 MNHEY, CDR2 SVGAGI. Trimming cost V 8 bases and J 2 bases; bases outside gene matches: 2. The CDR3 spans 13 residues. CDR3 bases: TGTGCCAGCTCGACAGGGGGCAATCAGCCCCAGCATTTT. It encodes CASSTGGNQPQHF.

The chain uses TRBV19 and TRBJ2-1; TRBD2 might be the D (5 bases). With 3 bases removed from V and 2 bases from J, the gap between germline ends came to 17 bases. The germline gives CDR1 LNHDA, CDR2 SQIVND (reference sequence). This CDR3 has 17 amino acids. The CDR3 DNA sequence: TGTGCCAGTAGTATTATGGTCACCGCGGGTGCCTACAATGAGCAGTTCTTC. Its translation: CASSIMVTAGAYNEQFF. Variable domain in full (rest from reference TRBV19 and TRBJ2-1): DGGITQSPKYLFRKEGQNVTLSCEQNLNHDAMYWYRQDPGQGLRLIYYSQIVNDFQKGDIAEGYSVSREKKESFPLTVTSAQKNPTAFYLCASSIMVTAGAYNEQFFGPGTRLTVL.

This chain joins TRBV27 and TRBJ1-2; no clear D. The CDR3 contains 13 residues. Trimming cost V 0 bases and J 6 bases, with 8 bases left between them. CDR1 is MNHEY, CDR2 SMNVEV, per germline (reference sequence). CDR3 loop: CASSLSRQHGYTF. The CDR3 region has the DNA TGTGCCAGCAGTTTATCGCGGCAGCATGGCTACACCTTC.

The chain uses TRBV7-2 and TRBJ2-5, with D maybe TRBD2 (7 bases). The CDR3 contains 16 residues. The germline CDR1 and CDR2 sequences are SGHTA and FQGNSA. Between the trimmed V and J ends, which lost 8 bases and 3 bases, there was a span of 22 bases. Here the CDR3 reads CASGRSGGGGKETQYF. The CDR3 DNA reads as TGTGCCAGCGGACGGTCCGGGGGCGGGGGTAAAGAGACCCAGTACTTC.

The chain joins TRBV7-9 to TRBJ2-5; D is unclear. In germline, CDR1 is SEHNR, CDR2 FQNEAQ (reference sequence). V was clipped by 3 bases and J by 4 bases, with 6 bases between them. The CDR3 consists of 12 residues. The CDR3 sequence: CASSFSGETQYF. The DNA for the CDR3 is TGTGCCAGCAGCTTTTCAGGAGAGACCCAGTACTTC.

This sequence joins TRBV7-2 and TRBJ1-1, with TRBD1 identical over 11 bases. The V gene's germline CDR1 is SGHTA and CDR2 FQGNSA. The J segment lost 1 base and the V segment lost 2 bases, leaving 6 bases of the junction unmatched. The CDR3 has 17 amino acids. CDR3 loop: CASSLIGTGGRNTEAFF. The DNA of the CDR3 is TGTGCCAGCAGCTTAATAGGGACAGGGGGGAGGAACACTGAAGCTTTCTTT.